This TCR beta chain was retrieved from a study of cytomegalovirus exposure and HLA in healthy donors. PCR employed 60 Vbeta and 13 Jbeta primers. Clones were sequenced by immunoSEQ multiplex PCR, and TCRdb holds only the in-frame ones, with some missing. This sample has 95,000 to 150,000 clones, with approximately 67% found just once. This clone has just a few counts. What it binds is unknown. Study results and caveats: Cytomegalovirus association was listed for about 150 TCR beta chains.

The V gene's germline CDR1 is MDHEN and CDR2 SYDVKM. V was clipped by 6 bases and J by 5 bases, with 16 bases between them. The CDR3 spans 14 residues. The material sequenced was PBMCs. The sequence was collected from a man younger than 35 in good health and CMV-seronegative. The chain uses TRBV28 and TRBJ1-1; tentatively, D is TRBD1 (6 bases). CDR3 in amino acids: CASRRPGAKTEAFF. In DNA form, the CDR3 reads TGTGCCAGCAGAAGGCCAGGGGCAAAGACTGAAGCTTTCTTT. Filled out from reference TRBV28 and TRBJ1-1, the complete variable domain reads DVKVTQSSRYLVKRTGEKVFLECVQDMDHENMFWYRQDPGLGLRLIYFSYDVKMKEKGDIPEGYSVSREKKERFSLILESASTNQTSMYLCASRRPGAKTEAFFGQGTRLTVV.